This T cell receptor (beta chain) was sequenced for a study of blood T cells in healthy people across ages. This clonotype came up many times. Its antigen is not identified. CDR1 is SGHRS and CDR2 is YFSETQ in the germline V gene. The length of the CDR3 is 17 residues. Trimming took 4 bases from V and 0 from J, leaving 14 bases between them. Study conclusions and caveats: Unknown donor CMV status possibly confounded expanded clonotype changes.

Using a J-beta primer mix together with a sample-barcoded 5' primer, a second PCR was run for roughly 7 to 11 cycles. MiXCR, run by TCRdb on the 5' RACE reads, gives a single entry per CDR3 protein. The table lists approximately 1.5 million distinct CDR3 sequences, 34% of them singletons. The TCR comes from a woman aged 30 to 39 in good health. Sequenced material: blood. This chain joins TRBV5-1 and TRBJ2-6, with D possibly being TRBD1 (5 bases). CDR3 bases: TGCGCCAGCAGCGGAGCTACAGGCTACTCTGGGGCCAACGTCCTGACTTTC. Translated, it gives CASSGATGYSGANVLTF.